This T cell receptor (beta chain) was sequenced for a study of blood T cell repertoires in COVID-19. At the level of the study: Sites in the United States, Italy and Spain provided acute and convalescent COVID-19 samples. PBMCs, B-cell-depleted T cells, or T cells were the source of the cDNA or gDNA that made up the material.

Method: immunoSEQ multiplex PCR; TCRdb's copy keeps in-frame clones and lacks some. The top ten hold less than 3% of the sample, which has 170,000 or so clones, around 87% seen once. The CDR3 has 15 amino acids. The germline CDR1 and CDR2 sequences are SGHNT and YYREEE (reference sequence). V was pared by 0 bases and J by 8 bases, with 7 bases of the junction left unmatched. Sequencing was carried out using peripheral blood. This receptor was identified in a man aged 40-49 years with active or convalescent COVID-19. The chain links TRBV5-4 to TRBJ2-1; TRBD2 matches at 8 bases. CDR3 loop: CASSLARGGFDEQFF. As DNA, the CDR3 is TGTGCCAGCAGCTTGGCCCGGGGGGGCTTCGATGAGCAGTTCTTC.